Following are 15 T cell receptor beta chains from one sample sequenced in a study of glioma-infiltrating T cells. Using RNA template, CDR3s of TCR alpha and beta were amplified with iRepertoire arm-PCR. TCRdb reprocessed the multiplex PCR reads via MiXCR and lists one record per CDR3 protein. The sample lists 100,000 to 150,000 distinct CDR3 sequences; around 25% were seen once. Sequencing was performed on glioma tissue, nonneoplastic brain tissue, or PBMCs (not recorded which). The receptors were sampled from a human donor with low-grade glioma or glioblastoma, undergoing nonglioma brain surgery, or in good health (not recorded which).

This clonotype was detected ten times or more. V gene TRBV3-1 combines with J gene TRBJ2-1, with 8 bases that match TRBD2. The CDR3 is 14 residues long. CDR1 and CDR2 from the germline V gene are LGHDT and YNNKEL (reference sequence). Trimming at V came to 3 bases and at J to 7 bases, leaving 5 bases not matched to a gene. The CDR3 DNA is TGTGCCAGCAGCCACGGAGCGGGGGTAAATGAGCAGTTCTTC. It is translated as CASSHGAGVNEQFF.

The rearrangement links TRBV6-1 to TRBJ1-4, with D unclear. The CDR3 sequence is 15 residues long. V lost 6 bases, J lost 5 bases, and 16 bases lay in between. Germline CDR1 reads MNHNS; CDR2 reads SASEGT. This CDR3 is CASRPAQRTNEKLFF. DNA for the CDR3: TGTGCCAGCAGGCCGGCACAGCGCACAAATGAAAAACTGTTTTTT.

There are many counts of this clonotype. V and J are TRBV7-3 and TRBJ2-7; TRBD2 might be the D (6 bases). This CDR3 spans 16 amino acids. Germline CDR1 and CDR2: SGHTA and FQGTGA. Trimming took 0 bases from V and 4 from J, leaving 16 bases between them. The CDR3 loop reads CASSLTLRDWVYEQYV. CDR3 in DNA: TGTGCCAGCAGCTTAACGTTAAGGGACTGGGTTTACGAGCAGTACGTC.

This clonotype has ten or more counts. The rearrangement links TRBV7-2 to TRBJ1-1, with TRBD1 identical over 8 bases. V dropped 4 bases and J dropped 11; count of bases not matched to a gene: 12. Per germline, CDR1 SGHTA and CDR2 FQGNSA. The CDR3 runs 14 residues. The CDR3 DNA is TGTGCCAGCAGCTCGGGACAGGCCGCGATTGGGGCTTTCTTT. Its protein product is CASSSGQAAIGAFF.

V is TRBV7-9 and J is TRBJ2-2; TRBD1 matches at 8 bases. CDR3 size: 16 residues. Germline lookup yields CDR1 SEHNR and CDR2 FQNEAQ (reference sequence). V trimming: 5 bases; J trimming: 1 base; junction bases outside the gene matches: 6. The CDR3 is CASSSTGQVNTGELFF. In nucleotides, the CDR3 is TGTGCCAGCAGCAGCACGGGACAGGTGAACACCGGGGAGCTGTTTTTT. Combining the CDR3 with reference TRBV7-9 and TRBJ2-2 gives the whole variable domain DTGVSQNPRHKITKRGQNVTFRCDPISEHNRLYWYRQTLGQGPEFLTYFQNEAQLEKSRLLSDRFSAERPKGSFSTLEIQRTEQGDSAMYLCASSSTGQVNTGELFFGEGSRLTVL.

At least ten counts were recorded for this clonotype. The chain couples TRBV6-1 to TRBJ2-7, with a weak D call TRBD2 (5 bases). The germline CDR1 and CDR2 sequences are MNHNS and SASEGT. The germline V and J ends were trimmed by 11 bases and 3 bases, with 8 bases remaining between them. This CDR3 is 10 amino acids long. The CDR3 here is CAAGDYEQYV. The CDR3 DNA sequence: TGTGCCGCCGGGGACTACGAGCAGTACGTC.

About this clonotype itself: A read error may explain this, as a much larger clone is one base away. This sequence joins TRBV20-1 and TRBJ1-3; 7 nucleotides align to TRBD1. The CDR3 has 16 amino acids. V lost 1 base and J lost 0; bases outside the gene matches: 6. Germline V gives CDR1 DFQATT, CDR2 SNEGSKA (reference sequence). As DNA, the CDR3 is TGCAGTGCTAGAGCCCGGGGACAGAACTCTGGAAACACCATATATTTT. It yields the protein CSARARGQNSGNTIYF.

The genes are TRBV28 and TRBJ2-7; D may be TRBD2 (7 bases). This CDR3 has 17 amino acids. Germline-derived CDR1 and CDR2 are MDHEN and SYDVKM. The V gene lost 5 bases and the J gene lost 3 bases, with 23 bases spanning the gap. The CDR3 DNA sequence: TGTGCCAGCAGTCCCTCCGGGCGGGGGCTTACAAACTACGAGCAGTACGTC. It codes for CASSPSGRGLTNYEQYV.

The chain combines TRBV19 with TRBJ2-7, with a weak D call TRBD1 (6 bases). V dropped 3 bases and J dropped 5 bases, with 11 bases sitting between them. Germline loops: CDR1 LNHDA, CDR2 SQIVND (reference sequence). The CDR3 runs to 13 residues. The CDR3 region is CASSIAGVDEQYV. The CDR3 DNA is TGTGCCAGTAGTATCGCAGGGGTAGACGAGCAGTACGTC.

This rearrangement joins TRBV20-1 to TRBJ1-6, with 10 bases identical to TRBD1. In germline, CDR1 is DFQATT, CDR2 SNEGSKA (reference sequence). V was clipped by 5 bases and J by 4 bases; unmatched bases: 2. The CDR3 covers 14 residues. In DNA form, the CDR3 reads TGCAGTGCTGGGGACAGGGGATATAATTCACCCCTCCACTTT. It codes for CSAGDRGYNSPLHF.

Many counts were recorded for this clonotype. V usage is TRBV6-1 and J usage is TRBJ2-1; D unresolved. The CDR3 is 14 residues long. The germline V gene encodes CDR1 MNHNS and CDR2 SASEGT. V was cut by 4 bases and J by 0 bases, with 7 bases left in between. This CDR3 reads CASSAGSSYNEQFF. The CDR3 DNA reads TGTGCCAGCAGTGCCGGTAGCTCCTACAATGAGCAGTTCTTC.

J is TRBJ1-6 and V is TRBV10-3; 7 nucleotides match TRBD1. Germline CDR1 ENHRY, CDR2 SYGVKD. The CDR3 is 15 amino acids. Trimming cost V 4 bases and J 7 bases; bases outside gene matches: 7. Here the CDR3 DNA reads TGTGCCATCAGTGTCGGGACAGCAGAGAATTCACCCCTCCACTTT. This sequence encodes CAISVGTAENSPLHF.

This chain connects TRBV5-1 to TRBJ1-5; TRBD1 might be the D (5 bases). CDR1 is SGHRS, CDR2 YFSETQ, per germline. Trimming took off 0 bases at V and 2 bases at J, with 9 bases between the two ends. The CDR3 consists of 15 residues. The CDR3 region has the DNA TGCGCCAGCAGCTTGGGATTGGGGGGCAATCAGCCCCAGCATTTT. Residues: CASSLGLGGNQPQHF. Complete variable domain (other parts from reference TRBV5-1 and TRBJ1-5): KAGVTQTPRYLIKTRGQQVTLSCSPISGHRSVSWYQQTPGQGLQFLFEYFSETQRNKGNFPGRFSGRQFSNSRSEMNVSTLELGDSALYLCASSLGLGGNQPQHFGDGTRLSIL.

The chain carries TRBV20-1 and TRBJ1-4, with D perhaps matching TRBD1 (5 bases). This CDR3 contains 14 residues. Trimming cost V 6 bases and J 0 bases, with 11 bases left between them. Germline values: CDR1 DFQATT, CDR2 SNEGSKA (reference sequence). The chain's CDR3 is CSAGDGATNEKLFF. The CDR3 nucleotides read TGCAGTGCCGGGGACGGTGCAACTAATGAAAAACTGTTTTTT.

This clonotype was found a few times. Here the CDR3 DNA reads TGTGCCAGCAGCTTAGCACAGGGCAGGGGAGATACGCAGTATTTT. Encoded protein: CASSLAQGRGDTQYF. The chain links TRBV7-7 to TRBJ2-3, with D possibly TRBD1 on 6 matching bases. In germline, CDR1 is SSHAT, CDR2 FNYEAQ (reference sequence). The CDR3 is 15 amino acids. V gave up 0 bases and J gave up 5 bases, with 12 bases separating them.